Below are 18 T cell receptor beta chains sequenced from a single sample in a study of T cells in Graves' hyperthyroidism and ophthalmopathy. Researchers took RNA transcripts and amplified the TCR beta CDR3 regions from them. In the first-round RT-PCR of the TCR CDR3, the HTBI primer set was used. MiXCR, run by TCRdb on the multiplex PCR reads, gives a single entry per CDR3 protein. The sample consists of more than 95,000 distinct CDR3 sequences, roughly 44% of them appearing once. Sequencing was carried out using blood. Receptors originate from a man aged 35-49 years with Graves' hyperthyroidism.

For this clonotype: A junction end diverges from the germline sequence, so it may reflect a read error. J is TRBJ1-1 and V is TRBV5-1; 8 bases match TRBD1. This CDR3 has 15 amino acids. Looked up from germline, CDR1 is SGHRS and CDR2 is YFSETQ. The CDR3 DNA reads as TGCGCCGGCAGCTTGTTCCAGGGGGCGCGAACGGAAGCTTTCTTT. Translated, it gives CAGSLFQGARTEAFF.

In regard to this clonotype: Given the absence of the conserved phenylalanine or tryptophan at the CDR3 end, a read error is likely. The rearrangement links TRBV2 to TRBJ2-7; TRBD2 might be the D (5 bases). The CDR3 is 14 amino acids. The V gene's germline CDR1 is SNHLY and CDR2 FYNNEI. V was trimmed by 0 bases and J by 7 bases, leaving 13 bases between them. CDR3 protein: CASSEATDRGEQYS. In DNA, the CDR3 is TGTGCCAGCAGTGAAGCGACGGACCGGGGAGAGCAGTACTCC.

The gene calls are TRBV20-1 and TRBJ1-3; D is ambiguous. V was pared by 7 bases and J by 2 bases, with 9 bases between. Germline CDR1 DFQATT, CDR2 SNEGSKA (reference sequence). There are 12 residues in the CDR3. DNA for the CDR3: TGCAGTGTTAACATTCCTGGAAACACCATATATTTT. It encodes CSVNIPGNTIYF.

This clonotype has ten or more counts. The V and J genes are TRBV13 and TRBJ2-3; 7 bases are a match to TRBD2. The CDR3 contains 16 residues. Unmatched junction bases numbered 13, after V lost 5 bases and J lost 5 bases. Germline CDR1 is PRHDT and CDR2 is FYEKMQ (reference sequence). The CDR3 nucleotides are TGTGCCAGCAGCCCCACCCGTGGGAGGGCCCGAGATACGCAGTATTTT. Translating it yields CASSPTRGRARDTQYF.

As for this clonotype: Compared with germline, one end of the junction differs, possibly owing to a read error. The rearrangement links TRBV5-1 to TRBJ2-7, with D perhaps matching TRBD1 or TRBD2 (5 bases each). CDR3 length: 12 residues. CDR1 is SGHRS, CDR2 YFSETQ, per germline. The CDR3 sequence: CARSLQGAEPYF. The CDR3 DNA sequence: TGCGCCCGCAGCTTGCAGGGAGCCGAGCCGTACTTC.

Regarding this clonotype: A read error may be the cause here, since a much bigger clone is one base away. This chain uses TRBV6-2 or TRBV6-3 with TRBJ2-2, with a tentative D call TRBD2 (6 bases). From germline, CDR1 is MNHEY and CDR2 SVGEGT. The length of the CDR3 is 13 residues. This CDR3 is CAGSRGDTGELFF. CDR3 in DNA: TGTGCCGGCAGTCGCGGGGACACCGGGGAGCTGTTTTTT.

This clonotype has a count of ten or more. Here the CDR3 reads CASRLAGAGNEQFF. Here the CDR3 DNA reads TGTGCCAGCAGGCTAGCGGGAGCGGGCAATGAGCAGTTCTTC. The chain links TRBV6-6 to TRBJ2-1; TRBD2 aligns across 10 bases. Unmatched junction bases numbered 5, after V lost 6 bases and J lost 6 bases. The germline V gene encodes CDR1 MNHNY and CDR2 SVGAGI (reference sequence). The CDR3 loop spans 14 amino acids.

This clonotype has a single count. The V call is TRBV25-1, the J call TRBJ2-7; no reliable D call. The CDR3 contains 8 residues. Germline V lookup: CDR1 MGHDK, CDR2 SYGVNS. Trimming pared 11 bases from V and 7 bases from J, leaving 6 bases between. This CDR3 is CAVWEQYF. The CDR3 region has the DNA TGTGCCGTGTGGGAGCAGTACTTC.

The chain couples TRBV20-1 to TRBJ1-2; D is perhaps TRBD1 (6 bases). This CDR3 region has 11 residues. Germline lookup yields CDR1 DFQATT and CDR2 SNEGSKA (reference sequence). The V end lost 2 bases, the J end lost 12 bases, and 13 bases lay between the germline ends. The DNA of the CDR3 is TGCAGTGCTAGACAGGGGTCTGGAAACACCTTC. Its translation is CSARQGSGNTF.

This clonotype appeared many times. The V call is TRBV15, the J call TRBJ1-6; no firm D call. The CDR3 has 17 residues. CDR1 LNHNV and CDR2 YYDKDF come from the germline V gene (reference sequence). V was pared by 0 bases and J by 7 bases, with 16 bases between. The CDR3 sequence: CATSRDLWVQENSPLHF. The CDR3 DNA follows: TGTGCCACCAGCAGAGACTTATGGGTCCAGGAGAATTCACCCCTCCACTTT. The variable domain in full, completed from reference TRBV15 and TRBJ1-6, reads DAMVIQNPRYQVTQFGKPVTLSCSQTLNHNVMYWYQQKSSQAPKLLFHYYDKDFNNEADTPDNFQSRRPNTSFCFLDIRSPGLGDTAMYLCATSRDLWVQENSPLHFGNGTRLTVT.

The chain is built from TRBV11-2 and TRBJ2-7; 11 nucleotides agree with TRBD2. This CDR3 has 14 amino acids. V dropped 4 bases and J dropped 5; count of bases not matched to a gene: 4. Germline lookup yields CDR1 SGHAT and CDR2 FQNNGV. Here the CDR3 DNA reads TGTGCCAGCAGCTCCTCGACTAGCGGGGACGAGCAGTACTTC. Translation: CASSSSTSGDEQYF.

V is TRBV7-2 and J is TRBJ2-1; 15 nucleotides agree with TRBD2. Trimming at V came to 3 bases and at J to 5 bases, leaving 2 bases not matched to a gene. The CDR3 is made up of 16 amino acids. CDR1 and CDR2 from the germline V gene are SGHTA and FQGNSA. The CDR3 reads CASSLGTSGGHNEQFF. The DNA for the CDR3 is TGTGCCAGCAGCTTGGGGACTAGCGGGGGGCACAATGAGCAGTTCTTC.

This clonotype was seen only a few times. The chain has TRBV5-6 and TRBJ2-1, with 8 bases matching TRBD1. The CDR3 spans 17 residues. V gave up 4 bases and J gave up 15 bases; unmatched junction bases: 24. Germline lookup yields CDR1 SGHDT and CDR2 YYEEEE. The CDR3 coding sequence is TGTGCCAGCAGCCTTCTGACCGGGACAGGCCTGCCCTGGGGGCGGTTCTTC. Its translation: CASSLLTGTGLPWGRFF.

This clonotype was recorded at least ten times. V gene TRBV12-3 or TRBV12-4 combines with J gene TRBJ2-7; D might be TRBD2 (5 bases). The length of the CDR3 is 14 residues. The ends were cut back, 3 bases at V and 6 bases at J, with 15 bases in the middle. CDR3 nucleotide sequence: TGTGCCAGCAGTTTGGCGGGCCATCGGCCCGAGCAGTACTTC. Translated, it gives CASSLAGHRPEQYF.

Note on this clonotype: This CDR3 is missing its conserved last phenylalanine or tryptophan, likely due to a read error. V usage is TRBV5-6 and J usage is TRBJ2-5; D is perhaps TRBD2 (6 bases). Trimming removed 4 bases at V and 2 bases at J, with 18 bases between. This CDR3 is built from 16 residues. CDR1 SGHDT and CDR2 YYEEEE come from the germline V gene. Here the CDR3 DNA reads TGTGCCAGCAGCCCCCTGTCAGTAGCGGAGCAAGAGACCCAGTACGTC. This codes for CASSPLSVAEQETQYV.

This clonotype was detected only once. The chain employs TRBV7-9 and TRBJ2-7, with a tentative D call TRBD1 (6 bases). This CDR3 comprises 16 residues. CDR1 is SEHNR, CDR2 FQNEAQ, per germline (reference sequence). The V end was cut by 1 base, the J end by 0 bases, with 13 bases between. DNA for the CDR3: TGTGCCAGCAGCTTAGTGTTGGACAGTCCCTCCTACGAGCAGTACTTC. Its translation: CASSLVLDSPSYEQYF.

This chain connects TRBV6-5 to TRBJ2-3; TRBD2 might be the D (6 bases). There are 16 residues in the CDR3. Looked up from germline, CDR1 is MNHEY and CDR2 is SVGAGI. V was clipped by 6 bases and J by 2 bases, with 18 bases between them. CDR3 residues: CASSLADFGNTDTQYF. The CDR3 DNA sequence: TGTGCCAGCAGCTTAGCGGATTTTGGAAACACAGATACGCAGTATTTT.

This clonotype showed up just once. This CDR3 is missing its conserved last phenylalanine or tryptophan, likely due to a read error. Because the CDR3's place on the DNA is in doubt, the DNA is left out and the CDR3 is given as listed by TCRdb. The J gene is TRBJ1-4, the V gene TRBV15; TRBD1, the D gene given by the table, was not confirmed from the DNA. The V gene's germline CDR1 is LNHNV and CDR2 YYDKDF (reference sequence). The CDR3 length equals 18 residues, ends included. This CDR3 reads CATSRDRSSGANVLTFGA.